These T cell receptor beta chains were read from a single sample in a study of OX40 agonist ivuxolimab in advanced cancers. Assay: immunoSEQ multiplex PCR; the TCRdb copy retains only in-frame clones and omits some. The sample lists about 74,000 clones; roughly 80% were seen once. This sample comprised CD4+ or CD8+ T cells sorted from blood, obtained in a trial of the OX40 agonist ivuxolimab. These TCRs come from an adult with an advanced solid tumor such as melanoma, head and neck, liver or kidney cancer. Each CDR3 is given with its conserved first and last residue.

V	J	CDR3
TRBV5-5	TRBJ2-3	CASSLNVDTQYF
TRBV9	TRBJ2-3	CASSVGFTSGVTDTQYF
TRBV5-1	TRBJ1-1	CASSLGTLNTEAFF
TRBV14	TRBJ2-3	CASSQERLRRGDTQYF
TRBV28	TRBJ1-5	CASSLVGRRQPQHF
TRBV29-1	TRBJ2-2	CSVRTSGRLRTGELFF
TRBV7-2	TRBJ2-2	CASTPPGLAGGTGELFF
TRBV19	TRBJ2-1	CASSTPSEQFF
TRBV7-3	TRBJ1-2	CASSPGTGRYGYTF
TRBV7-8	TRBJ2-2	CASSTNFQRELFF
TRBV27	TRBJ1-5	CASRQGYQPQHF
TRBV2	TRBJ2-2	CASRSTGTAPTGELFF
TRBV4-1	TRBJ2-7	CASSQNPGTGGYEQYF
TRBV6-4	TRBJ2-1	CASALWASGINNEQFF
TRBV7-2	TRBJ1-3	CASSGMTGSGNTIYF
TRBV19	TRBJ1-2	CASSPSGGGYGYTF
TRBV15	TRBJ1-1	CATSKETRQAEAFF
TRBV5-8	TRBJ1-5	CASSLGAGADNQPQHF
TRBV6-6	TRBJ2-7	CASSYGDRGLEQYF
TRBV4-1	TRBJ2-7	CASSSPGDSTYEQYF
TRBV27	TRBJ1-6	CASRWQENSPLHF
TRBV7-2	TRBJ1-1	CASSLRPFGKPEAFF